The 11 T cell receptor beta chains listed next were all sequenced from one sample in a study of cytomegalovirus exposure and HLA in healthy donors. Sequenced by immunoSEQ multiplex PCR; TCRdb stores in-frame clones only, minus some. Of tens of thousands of clones in the sample, around 97% are singletons; the top ten hold 10%. Input material: PBMCs. The source of these receptors is a man under 40 in good health and CMV-seropositive.

The gene calls are TRBV6-5 and TRBJ2-7; 9 bases fit TRBD1. CDR1 and CDR2 (germline): MNHEY, SVGAGI. The CDR3 consists of 15 residues. V lost 8 bases and J lost 7; bases outside the gene matches: 15. The CDR3 spells CASPTGDRARREQYF. DNA for the CDR3: TGTGCCAGCCCAACCGGGGACAGGGCCCGTCGGGAGCAGTACTTC.

The rearrangement links TRBV5-4 to TRBJ2-3; perhaps TRBD2 as D (6 bases). Per the germline V gene, CDR1 is SGHNT and CDR2 is YYREEE (reference sequence). V was clipped by 4 bases and J by 4 bases, with 22 bases between them. The CDR3 covers 17 residues. In DNA form, the CDR3 reads TGTGCCAGCAGCCACGGCTGGGCTAGCGATTTGGCAGATACGCAGTATTTT. It translates to CASSHGWASDLADTQYF. Variable domain in full (rest from reference TRBV5-4 and TRBJ2-3): ETGVTQSPTHLIKTRGQQVTLRCSSQSGHNTVSWYQQALGQGPQFIFQYYREEENGRGNFPPRFSGLQFPNYSSELNVNALELDDSALYLCASSHGWASDLADTQYFGPGTRLTVL.

The chain links TRBV27 to TRBJ2-5; D ambiguous. The CDR3 runs to 13 residues. Germline values: CDR1 MNHEY, CDR2 SMNVEV (reference sequence). V was pared by 1 base and J by 1 base, with 4 bases between. The chain's CDR3 is CASSLYTQETQYF. DNA for the CDR3: TGTGCCAGCAGTTTATACACCCAAGAGACCCAGTACTTC.

This clone was counted a single time. V and J are TRBV7-9 and TRBJ2-7; 9 bases agree with TRBD2. CDR1 is SEHNR and CDR2 is FQNEAQ in the germline V gene (reference sequence). The CDR3 runs 15 residues. The V gene end was trimmed by 3 bases and the J gene end by 5 bases; junction bases not matched to a gene: 8. CDR3 nucleotides: TGTGCCAGCAGCTTGCGGGGCGGGAGGGCTAACGAGCAGTACTTC. The encoded protein is CASSLRGGRANEQYF. Complete variable domain (other parts from reference TRBV7-9 and TRBJ2-7): DTGVSQNPRHKITKRGQNVTFRCDPISEHNRLYWYRQTLGQGPEFLTYFQNEAQLEKSRLLSDRFSAERPKGSFSTLEIQRTEQGDSAMYLCASSLRGGRANEQYFGPGTRLTVT.

The V and J genes are TRBV21-1 and TRBJ2-7; the table gives TRBD1 as D, unverified against the DNA. TRBV21-1 is classified as a pseudogene. The CDR3 loop spans 12 amino acids. This CDR3 reads CASMGRGYEQYF. The CDR3 nucleotides are TGTGCCAGCATGGGCAGGGGGTACGAGCAGTACTTC.

The chain employs TRBV27 and TRBJ1-3; possible D gene TRBD1, 5 bases. V lost 2 bases and J 1 base, leaving 6 bases between the germline ends. Germline CDR1 MNHEY, CDR2 SMNVEV (reference sequence). The CDR3 has 14 amino acids. CDR3: CASSLGGSGNTIYF. The CDR3 bases are TGTGCCAGCAGTTTAGGGGGGTCTGGAAACACCATATATTTT.

The J gene is TRBJ2-2, the V gene TRBV28; D is unclear. This CDR3 is built from 13 residues. Trimming stripped 3 bases from V and 7 bases from J, with 9 bases between. CDR1 is MDHEN and CDR2 is SYDVKM in the germline V gene. CDR3 sequence: CASSLRFIGELFF. The CDR3 nucleotides are TGTGCCAGCAGTTTGAGGTTCATCGGGGAGCTGTTTTTT.

This rearrangement joins TRBV5-4 to TRBJ2-5; D not certain. This CDR3 is 13 amino acids long. Germline CDR1 is SGHNT and CDR2 is YYREEE (reference sequence). With 4 bases removed from V and 2 bases from J, the gap between germline ends came to 9 bases. The CDR3 DNA sequence: TGTGCCAGCAGCCAAAACAAACAAGAGACCCAGTACTTC. Amino acids: CASSQNKQETQYF.

The genes are TRBV4-3 and TRBJ2-7; weak D call: TRBD2 (5 bases). The CDR3 covers 16 residues. V lost 1 base to trimming and J lost 6 bases, with 19 bases between them. Germline CDR1 is LGHNA and CDR2 is YSLEER. The CDR3 bases are TGCGCCAGCAGCCAAGGACTTACCGGGATAAAGGGCGAGCAGTACTTC. Protein product: CASSQGLTGIKGEQYF.

This chain connects TRBV4-1 to TRBJ1-3; D perhaps matches TRBD1 (6 bases). The V end was cut by 4 bases, the J end by 0 bases, with 10 bases between. Germline V gene sequence: CDR1 MGHRA, CDR2 YSYEKL. The CDR3 runs 15 residues. This CDR3 reads CASSLGQISGNTIYF. In DNA form, the CDR3 reads TGCGCCAGCAGCCTCGGACAGATCTCTGGAAACACCATATATTTT.

This clone was counted once. This chain uses TRBV5-1 with TRBJ2-1; the D is unclear. CDR3 length equals 12 residues. Trimming took 0 bases from V and 7 from J, leaving 5 bases between them. The germline V gene encodes CDR1 SGHRS and CDR2 YFSETQ. Here the CDR3 reads CASSLVRNEQFF. The CDR3 DNA reads TGCGCCAGCAGCTTGGTCCGGAATGAGCAGTTCTTC.